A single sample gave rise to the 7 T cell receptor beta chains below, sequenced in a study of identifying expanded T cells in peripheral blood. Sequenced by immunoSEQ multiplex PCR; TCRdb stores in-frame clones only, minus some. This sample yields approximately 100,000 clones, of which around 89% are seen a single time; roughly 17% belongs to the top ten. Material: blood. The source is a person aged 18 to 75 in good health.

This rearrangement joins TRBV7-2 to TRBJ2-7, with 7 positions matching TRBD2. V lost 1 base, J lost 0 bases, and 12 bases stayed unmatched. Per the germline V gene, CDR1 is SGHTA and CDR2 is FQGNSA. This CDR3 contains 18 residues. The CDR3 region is CASSLGPGRGLSSYEQYF. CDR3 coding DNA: TGTGCCAGCAGCTTAGGGCCGGGTCGGGGACTATCCTCCTACGAGCAGTACTTC.

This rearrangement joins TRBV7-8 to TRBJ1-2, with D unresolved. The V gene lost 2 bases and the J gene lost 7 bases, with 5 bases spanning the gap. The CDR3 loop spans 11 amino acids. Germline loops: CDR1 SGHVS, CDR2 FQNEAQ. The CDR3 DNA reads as TGTGCCAGCAGCTTAACTGGTGGCTACACCTTC. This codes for CASSLTGGYTF.

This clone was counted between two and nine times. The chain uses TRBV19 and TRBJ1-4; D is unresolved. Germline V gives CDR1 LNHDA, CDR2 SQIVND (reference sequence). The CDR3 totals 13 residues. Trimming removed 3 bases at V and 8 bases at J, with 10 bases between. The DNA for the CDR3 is TGTGCCAGTAGTATGAGGACGGTAGAAAAACTGTTTTTT. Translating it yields CASSMRTVEKLFF.

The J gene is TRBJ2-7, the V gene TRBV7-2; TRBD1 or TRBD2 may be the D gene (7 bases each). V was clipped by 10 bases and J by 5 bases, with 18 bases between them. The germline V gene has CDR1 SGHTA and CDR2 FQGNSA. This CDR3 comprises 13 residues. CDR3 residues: CATQGVAGNEQYF. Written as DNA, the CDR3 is TGTGCCACCCAGGGGGTAGCGGGCAACGAGCAGTACTTC.

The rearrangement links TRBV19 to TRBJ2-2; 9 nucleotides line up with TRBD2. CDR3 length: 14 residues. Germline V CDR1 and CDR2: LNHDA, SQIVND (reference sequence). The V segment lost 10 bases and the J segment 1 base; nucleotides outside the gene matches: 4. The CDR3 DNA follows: TGTGCCACCCTACTAGCGGGGAACACCGGGGAGCTGTTTTTT. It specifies CATLLAGNTGELFF.

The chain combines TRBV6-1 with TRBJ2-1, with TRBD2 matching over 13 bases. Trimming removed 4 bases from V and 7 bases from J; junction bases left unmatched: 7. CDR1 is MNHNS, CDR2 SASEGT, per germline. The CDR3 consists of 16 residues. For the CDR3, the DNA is TGTGCCAGCAGTGCCCTACTAGCGGGGGGGCCGAATGAGCAGTTCTTC. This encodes CASSALLAGGPNEQFF.

The CDR3 reads CAISDPLGHNTEAFF. The CDR3 nucleotides read TGTGCCATCAGCGACCCCCTCGGACACAACACTGAAGCTTTCTTT. J is TRBJ1-1 and V is TRBV10-3; D possibly corresponds to TRBD1 (5 bases). Trimming left V 6 bases short and J 2 bases short, with 16 bases between. Germline loops: CDR1 ENHRY, CDR2 SYGVKD. This CDR3 is 15 amino acids long.